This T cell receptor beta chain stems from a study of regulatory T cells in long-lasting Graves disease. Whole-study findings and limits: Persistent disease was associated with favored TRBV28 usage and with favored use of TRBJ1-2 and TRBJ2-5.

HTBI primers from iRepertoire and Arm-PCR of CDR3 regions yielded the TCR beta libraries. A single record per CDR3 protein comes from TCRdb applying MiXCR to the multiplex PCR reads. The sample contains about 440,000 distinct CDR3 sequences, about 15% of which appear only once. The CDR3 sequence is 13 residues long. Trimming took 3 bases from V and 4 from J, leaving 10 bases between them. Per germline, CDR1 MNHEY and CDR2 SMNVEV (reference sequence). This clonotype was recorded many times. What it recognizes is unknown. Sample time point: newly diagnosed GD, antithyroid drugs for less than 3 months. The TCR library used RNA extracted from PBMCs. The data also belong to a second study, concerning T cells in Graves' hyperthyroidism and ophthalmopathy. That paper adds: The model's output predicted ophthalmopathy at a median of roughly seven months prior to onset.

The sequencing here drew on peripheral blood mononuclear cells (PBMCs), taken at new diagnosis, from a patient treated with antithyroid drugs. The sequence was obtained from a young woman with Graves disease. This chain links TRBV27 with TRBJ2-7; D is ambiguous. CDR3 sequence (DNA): TGTGCCAGCAGTTTGGGAACAGAATACGAGCAGTACTTC. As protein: CASSLGTEYEQYF.